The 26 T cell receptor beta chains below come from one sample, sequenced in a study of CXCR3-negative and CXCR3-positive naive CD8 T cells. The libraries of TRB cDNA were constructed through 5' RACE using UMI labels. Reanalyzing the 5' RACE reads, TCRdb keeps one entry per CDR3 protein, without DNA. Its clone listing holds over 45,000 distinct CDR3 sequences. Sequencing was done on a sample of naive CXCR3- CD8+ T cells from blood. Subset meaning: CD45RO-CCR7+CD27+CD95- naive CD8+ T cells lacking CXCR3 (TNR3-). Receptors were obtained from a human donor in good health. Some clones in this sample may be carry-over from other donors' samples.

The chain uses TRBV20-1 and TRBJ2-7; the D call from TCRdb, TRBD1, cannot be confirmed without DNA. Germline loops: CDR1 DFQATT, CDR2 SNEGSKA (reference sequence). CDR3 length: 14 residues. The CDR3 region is CSARGDPGLYEQYF.

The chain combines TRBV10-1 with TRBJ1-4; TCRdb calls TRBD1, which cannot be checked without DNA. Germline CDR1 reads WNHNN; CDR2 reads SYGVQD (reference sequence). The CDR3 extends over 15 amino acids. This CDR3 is CASSDPSDRGEKLFF.

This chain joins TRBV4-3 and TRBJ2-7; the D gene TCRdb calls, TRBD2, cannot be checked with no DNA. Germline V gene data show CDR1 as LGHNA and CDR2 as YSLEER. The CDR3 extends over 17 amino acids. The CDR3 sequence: CASSQGIAGGPLEEQYF.

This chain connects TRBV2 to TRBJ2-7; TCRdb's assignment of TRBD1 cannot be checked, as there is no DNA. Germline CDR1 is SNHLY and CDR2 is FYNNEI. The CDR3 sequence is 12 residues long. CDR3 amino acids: CASRVRGNEQYF.

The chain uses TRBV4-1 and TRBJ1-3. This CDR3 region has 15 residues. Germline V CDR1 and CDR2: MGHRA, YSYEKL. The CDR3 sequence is CASTHLPQGGNTIYF.

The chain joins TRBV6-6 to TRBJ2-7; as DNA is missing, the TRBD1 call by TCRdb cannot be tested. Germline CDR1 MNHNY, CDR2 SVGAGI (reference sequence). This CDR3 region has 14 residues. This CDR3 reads CASSVEQGIDEQYF.

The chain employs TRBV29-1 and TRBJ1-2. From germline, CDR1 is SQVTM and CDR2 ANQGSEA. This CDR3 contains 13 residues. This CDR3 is CSVEAASNYGYTF.

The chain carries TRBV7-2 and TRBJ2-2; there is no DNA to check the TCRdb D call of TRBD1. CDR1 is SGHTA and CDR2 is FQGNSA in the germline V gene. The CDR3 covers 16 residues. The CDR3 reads CASRQDSGTYTGELFF.

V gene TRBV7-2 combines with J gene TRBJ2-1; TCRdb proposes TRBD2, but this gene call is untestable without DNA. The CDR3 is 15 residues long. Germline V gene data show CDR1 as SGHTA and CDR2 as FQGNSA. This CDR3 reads CASSWGTSDRNEQFF.

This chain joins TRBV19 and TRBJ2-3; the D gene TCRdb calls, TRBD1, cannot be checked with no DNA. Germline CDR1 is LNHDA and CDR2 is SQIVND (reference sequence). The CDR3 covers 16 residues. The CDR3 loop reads CASSIGTRGFVNTQYF.

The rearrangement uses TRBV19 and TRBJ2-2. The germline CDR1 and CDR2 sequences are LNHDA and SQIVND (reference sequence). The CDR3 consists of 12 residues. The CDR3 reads CASRNFSGELFF.

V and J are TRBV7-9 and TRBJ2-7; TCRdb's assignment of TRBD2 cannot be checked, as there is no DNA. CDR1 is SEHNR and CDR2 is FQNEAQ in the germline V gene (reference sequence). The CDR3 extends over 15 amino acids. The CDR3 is CASSRGLAGDYEQYF.

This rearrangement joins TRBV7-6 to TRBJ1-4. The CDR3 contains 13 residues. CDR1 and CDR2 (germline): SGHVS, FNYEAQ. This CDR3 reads CASSLGVNEKLFF. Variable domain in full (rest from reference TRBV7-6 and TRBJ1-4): GAGVSQSPRYKVTKRGQDVALRCDPISGHVSLYWYRQALGQGPEFLTYFNYEAQQDKSGLPNDRFSAERPEGSISTLTIQRTEQRDSAMYRCASSLGVNEKLFFGSGTQLSVL.

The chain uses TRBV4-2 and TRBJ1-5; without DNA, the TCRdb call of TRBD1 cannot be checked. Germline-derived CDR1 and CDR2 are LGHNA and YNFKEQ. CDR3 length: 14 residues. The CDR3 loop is CASSQDDSVRPQHF.

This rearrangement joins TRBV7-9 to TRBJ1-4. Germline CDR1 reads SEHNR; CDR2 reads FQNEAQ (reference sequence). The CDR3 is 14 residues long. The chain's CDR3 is CASSLSYGNEKLFF.

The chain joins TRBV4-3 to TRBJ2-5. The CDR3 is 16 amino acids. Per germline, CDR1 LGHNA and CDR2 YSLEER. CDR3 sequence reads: CASSPPKSTWLETQYF.

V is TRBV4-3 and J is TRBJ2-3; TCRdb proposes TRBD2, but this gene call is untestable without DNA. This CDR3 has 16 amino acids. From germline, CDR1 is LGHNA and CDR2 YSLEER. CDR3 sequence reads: CASSQEQRGPTDTQYF.

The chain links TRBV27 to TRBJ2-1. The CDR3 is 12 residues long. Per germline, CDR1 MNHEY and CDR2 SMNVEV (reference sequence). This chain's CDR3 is CASSPFGNEQFF.

The chain's CDR3 is CASSGDGTNEQFF. The chain has TRBV2 and TRBJ2-1; TCRdb's D gene call, TRBD1, goes unchecked for lack of DNA. CDR3 size: 13 residues. The germline V gene has CDR1 SNHLY and CDR2 FYNNEI.

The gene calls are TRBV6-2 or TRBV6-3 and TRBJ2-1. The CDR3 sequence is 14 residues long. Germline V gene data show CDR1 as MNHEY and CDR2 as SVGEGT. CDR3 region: CASSWRDSYNEQFF.

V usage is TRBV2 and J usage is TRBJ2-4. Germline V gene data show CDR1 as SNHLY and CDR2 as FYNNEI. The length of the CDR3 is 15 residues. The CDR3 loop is CASSESQLAKNIQYF.

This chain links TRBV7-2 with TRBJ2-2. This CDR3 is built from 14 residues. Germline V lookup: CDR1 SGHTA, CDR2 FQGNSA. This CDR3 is CASSSDGNTGELFF.

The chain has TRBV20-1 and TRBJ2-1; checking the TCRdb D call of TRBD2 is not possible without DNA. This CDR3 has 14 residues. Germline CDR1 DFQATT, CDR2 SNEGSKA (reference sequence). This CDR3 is CSALAGGSYNEQFF.

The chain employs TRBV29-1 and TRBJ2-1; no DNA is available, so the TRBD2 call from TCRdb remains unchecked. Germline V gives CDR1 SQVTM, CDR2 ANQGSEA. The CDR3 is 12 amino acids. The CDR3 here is CSVVLDNNEQFF.

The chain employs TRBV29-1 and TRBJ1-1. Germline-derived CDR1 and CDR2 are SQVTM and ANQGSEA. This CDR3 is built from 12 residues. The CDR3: CSAPTENTEAFF.

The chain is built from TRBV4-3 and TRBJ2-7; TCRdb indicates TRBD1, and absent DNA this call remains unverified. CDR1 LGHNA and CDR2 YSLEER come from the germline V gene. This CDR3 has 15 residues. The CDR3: CASSQEDRGLNEQYF.